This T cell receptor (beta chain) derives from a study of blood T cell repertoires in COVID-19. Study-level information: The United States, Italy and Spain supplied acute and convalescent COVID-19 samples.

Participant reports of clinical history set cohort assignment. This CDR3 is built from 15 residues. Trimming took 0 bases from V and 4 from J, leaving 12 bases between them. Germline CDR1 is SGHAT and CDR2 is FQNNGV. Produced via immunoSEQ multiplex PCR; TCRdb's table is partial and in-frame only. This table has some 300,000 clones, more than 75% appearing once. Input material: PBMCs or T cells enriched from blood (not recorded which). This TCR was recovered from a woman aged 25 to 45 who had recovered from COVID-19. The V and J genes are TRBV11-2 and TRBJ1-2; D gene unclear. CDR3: CASSLDRGRVYGYTF. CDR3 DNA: TGTGCCAGCAGCTTAGATCGAGGCAGAGTCTATGGCTACACCTTC.